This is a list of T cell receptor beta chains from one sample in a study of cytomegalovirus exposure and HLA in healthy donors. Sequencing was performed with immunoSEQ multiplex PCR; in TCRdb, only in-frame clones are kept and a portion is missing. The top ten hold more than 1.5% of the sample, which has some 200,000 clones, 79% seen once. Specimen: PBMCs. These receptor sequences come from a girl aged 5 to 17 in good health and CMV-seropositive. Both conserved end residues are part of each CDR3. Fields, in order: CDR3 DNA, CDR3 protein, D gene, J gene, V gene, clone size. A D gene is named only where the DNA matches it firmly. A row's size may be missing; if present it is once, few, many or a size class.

CDR3 DNA: TGTGCCAGTACCACAGGGGCACACGGCTACACCTTC; CDR3 protein: CASTTGAHGYTF; D gene: TRBD1; J gene: TRBJ1-2; V gene: TRBV5-4; clone size: .
CDR3 DNA: TGTGCCAGCAGTTTAGGGCCGCCTGCTCTCGGTTACGAGCAGTACTTC; CDR3 protein: CASSLGPPALGYEQYF; D gene: .; J gene: TRBJ2-7; V gene: TRBV27; clone size: .
CDR3 DNA: TGTGCCAGCAGCTTACGGGACAGTGCAACTAATGAAAAACTGTTTTTT; CDR3 protein: CASSLRDSATNEKLFF; D gene: TRBD1; J gene: TRBJ1-4; V gene: TRBV7-2; clone size: .
CDR3 DNA: TGTGCCAGCAGCCCCCTAGGACAGTTCTATGGCTACACCTTC; CDR3 protein: CASSPLGQFYGYTF; D gene: .; J gene: TRBJ1-2; V gene: TRBV4-2; clone size: few
CDR3 DNA: TGTGCCAGCAGCTTAGCCGGGGGGAGGGGTGAAAAACTGTTTTTT; CDR3 protein: CASSLAGGRGEKLFF; D gene: .; J gene: TRBJ1-4; V gene: TRBV7-2; clone size: once
CDR3 DNA: TGTGCCAGCAGCCCCGGGTGGTTCTCGGCCGGGAATGAGCAGTTCTTC; CDR3 protein: CASSPGWFSAGNEQFF; D gene: .; J gene: TRBJ2-1; V gene: TRBV11-2; clone size: .
CDR3 DNA: TGTGCCATCAGGGGGGGAGCGGGGGGGAATAGCCATGAGCAGTTCTTC; CDR3 protein: CAIRGGAGGNSHEQFF; D gene: TRBD2; J gene: TRBJ2-1; V gene: TRBV10-3; clone size: .
CDR3 DNA: TGTGCCAGCAGCTCGACAGGGGGCGAGCAGTACTTC; CDR3 protein: CASSSTGGEQYF; D gene: TRBD1; J gene: TRBJ2-7; V gene: TRBV11-2; clone size: .
CDR3 DNA: TGCGCCAGCAGGGAGGGAGGGCGTCACCTAGAAGCTTTCTTT; CDR3 protein: CASREGGRHLEAFF; D gene: .; J gene: TRBJ1-1; V gene: TRBV23-1; clone size: once
CDR3 DNA: TGTGCCAGCAACCAAGGGACAGGGGTCACTGAAGCTTTCTTT; CDR3 protein: CASNQGTGVTEAFF; D gene: TRBD1; J gene: TRBJ1-1; V gene: TRBV6-5; clone size: .
CDR3 DNA: TGTGCCAGTACCCCGGAGACGGGCCCGGCGGGCTCTGGGGCCAACGTCCTGACTTTC; CDR3 protein: CASTPETGPAGSGANVLTF; D gene: .; J gene: TRBJ2-6; V gene: TRBV19; clone size: .
CDR3 DNA: TGTGCCAGCAGCACGGGACAGCGTAACGGAGAGCAGTACTTC; CDR3 protein: CASSTGQRNGEQYF; D gene: TRBD1; J gene: TRBJ2-7; V gene: TRBV5-4; clone size: .
CDR3 DNA: TGTGCCACCCGGGGTAGGGCGGACATTCAGTACTTC; CDR3 protein: CATRGRADIQYF; D gene: .; J gene: TRBJ2-4; V gene: TRBV2; clone size: .
CDR3 DNA: TGTGCCAGCAGCCAAGGAGTGGAGGACTATGGCTACACCTTC; CDR3 protein: CASSQGVEDYGYTF; D gene: .; J gene: TRBJ1-2; V gene: TRBV4-2; clone size: .
CDR3 DNA: TGTGCCAGCATGCCTAGCGGGGTCCAAGAGACCCAGTACTTC; CDR3 protein: CASMPSGVQETQYF; D gene: TRBD2; J gene: TRBJ2-5; V gene: TRBV2; clone size: few
CDR3 DNA: TGTGCCAGCAGCTTAGCGAGGTGGGGCGGGGGCACTGAAGCTTTCTTT; CDR3 protein: CASSLARWGGGTEAFF; D gene: .; J gene: TRBJ1-1; V gene: TRBV7-2; clone size: .
CDR3 DNA: TGTGCCAGCAGCTTGGGGCCGGGGTCCGAGCAGTACTTC; CDR3 protein: CASSLGPGSEQYF; D gene: .; J gene: TRBJ2-7; V gene: TRBV5-6; clone size: .